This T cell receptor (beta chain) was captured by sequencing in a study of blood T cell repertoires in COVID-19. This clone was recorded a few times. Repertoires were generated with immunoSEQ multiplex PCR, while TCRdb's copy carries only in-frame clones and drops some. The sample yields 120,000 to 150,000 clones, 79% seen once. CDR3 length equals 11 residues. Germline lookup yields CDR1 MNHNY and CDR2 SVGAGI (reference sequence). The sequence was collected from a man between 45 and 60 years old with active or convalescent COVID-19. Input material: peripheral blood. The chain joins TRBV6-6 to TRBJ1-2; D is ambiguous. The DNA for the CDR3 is TGTGTCGTTGGGAGGCAGCGTGGCTACACCTTC. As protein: CVVGRQRGYTF.